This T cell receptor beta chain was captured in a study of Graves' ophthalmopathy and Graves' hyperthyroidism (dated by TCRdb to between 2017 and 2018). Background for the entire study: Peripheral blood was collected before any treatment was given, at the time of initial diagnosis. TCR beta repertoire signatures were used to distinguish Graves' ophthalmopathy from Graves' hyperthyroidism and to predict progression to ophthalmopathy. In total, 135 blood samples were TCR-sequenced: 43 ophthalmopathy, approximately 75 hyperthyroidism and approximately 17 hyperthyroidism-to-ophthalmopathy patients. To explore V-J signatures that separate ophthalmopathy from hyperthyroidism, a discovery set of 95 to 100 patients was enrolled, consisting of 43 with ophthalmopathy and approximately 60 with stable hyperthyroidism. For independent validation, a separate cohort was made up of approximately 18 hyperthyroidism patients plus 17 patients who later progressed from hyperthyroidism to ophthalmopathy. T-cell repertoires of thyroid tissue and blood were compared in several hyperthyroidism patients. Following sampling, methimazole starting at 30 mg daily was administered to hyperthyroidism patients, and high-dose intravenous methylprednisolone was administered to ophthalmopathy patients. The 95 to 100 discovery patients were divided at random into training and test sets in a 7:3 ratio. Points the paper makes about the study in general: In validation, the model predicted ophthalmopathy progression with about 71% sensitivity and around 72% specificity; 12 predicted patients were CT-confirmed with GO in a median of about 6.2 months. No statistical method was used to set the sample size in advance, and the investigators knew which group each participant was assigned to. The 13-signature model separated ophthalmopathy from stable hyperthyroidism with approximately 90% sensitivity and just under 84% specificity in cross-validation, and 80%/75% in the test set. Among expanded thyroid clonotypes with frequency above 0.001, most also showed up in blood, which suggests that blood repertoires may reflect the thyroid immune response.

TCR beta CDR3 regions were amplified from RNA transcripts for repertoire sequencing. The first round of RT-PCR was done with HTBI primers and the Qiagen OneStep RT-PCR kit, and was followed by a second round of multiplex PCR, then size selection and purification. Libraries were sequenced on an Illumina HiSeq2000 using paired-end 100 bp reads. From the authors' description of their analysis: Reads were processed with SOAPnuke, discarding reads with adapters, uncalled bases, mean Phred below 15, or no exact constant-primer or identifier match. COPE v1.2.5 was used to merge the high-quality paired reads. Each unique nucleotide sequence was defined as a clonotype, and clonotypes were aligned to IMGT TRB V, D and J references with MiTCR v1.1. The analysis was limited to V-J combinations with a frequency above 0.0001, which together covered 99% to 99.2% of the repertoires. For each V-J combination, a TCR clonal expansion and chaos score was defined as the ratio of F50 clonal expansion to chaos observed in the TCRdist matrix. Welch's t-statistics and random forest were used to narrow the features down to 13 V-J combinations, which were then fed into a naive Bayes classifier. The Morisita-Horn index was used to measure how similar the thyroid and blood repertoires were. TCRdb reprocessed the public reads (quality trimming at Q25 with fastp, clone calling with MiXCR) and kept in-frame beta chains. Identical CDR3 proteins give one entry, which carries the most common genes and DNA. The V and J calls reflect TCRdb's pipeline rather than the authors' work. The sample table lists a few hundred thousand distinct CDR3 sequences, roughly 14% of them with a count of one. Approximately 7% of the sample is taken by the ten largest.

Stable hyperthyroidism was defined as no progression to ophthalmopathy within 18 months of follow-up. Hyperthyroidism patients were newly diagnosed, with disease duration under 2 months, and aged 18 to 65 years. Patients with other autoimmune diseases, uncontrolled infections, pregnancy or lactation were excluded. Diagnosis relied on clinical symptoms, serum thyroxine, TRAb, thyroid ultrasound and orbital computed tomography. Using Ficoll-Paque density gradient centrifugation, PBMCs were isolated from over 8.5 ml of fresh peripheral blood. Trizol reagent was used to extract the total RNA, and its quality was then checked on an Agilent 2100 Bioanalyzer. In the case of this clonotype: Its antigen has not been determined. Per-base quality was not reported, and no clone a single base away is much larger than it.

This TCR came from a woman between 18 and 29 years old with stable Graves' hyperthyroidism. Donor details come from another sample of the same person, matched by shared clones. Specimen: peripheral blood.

The DNA sequence is as follows: TGTGCCAGCAGCGCGGGCTGGGGGACTACTGGGACCGGGGAGCTGTTTTTT. Translated, it gives CASSAGWGTTGTGELFF. In this chain, TRBV9 is recombined with TRBJ2-2; 7 bases in the junction line up with TRBD2. V and J are trimmed by 3 bases and 5 bases, and the gene matches miss 13 bases of the junction. The CDR3 measures 17 amino acids from cysteine to phenylalanine. Only the CDR3 region is kept as DNA, spanning 51 bases read in frame from base 1. CDR1 and CDR2, per the germline V gene, are SGDLS and YYNGEE.